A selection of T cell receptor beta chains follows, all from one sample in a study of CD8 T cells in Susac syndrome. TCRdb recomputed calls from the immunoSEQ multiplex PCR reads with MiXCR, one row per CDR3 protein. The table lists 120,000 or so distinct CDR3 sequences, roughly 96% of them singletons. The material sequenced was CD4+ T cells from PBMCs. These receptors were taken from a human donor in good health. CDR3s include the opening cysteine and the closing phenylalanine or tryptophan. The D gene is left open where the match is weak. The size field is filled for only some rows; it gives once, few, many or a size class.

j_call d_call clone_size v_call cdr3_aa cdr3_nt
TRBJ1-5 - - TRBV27 CASRPREGLSNQPQHF TGTGCCAGCAGACCCCGGGAGGGTCTGAGCAATCAGCCCCAGCATTTT
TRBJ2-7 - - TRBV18 CASSPPPGTYEQYF TGTGCCAGCTCACCACCCCCTGGTACCTACGAGCAGTACTTC
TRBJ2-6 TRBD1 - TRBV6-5 CASSYGQGLSGANVLTF TGTGCCAGCAGTTACGGACAGGGACTCTCTGGGGCCAACGTCCTGACTTTC
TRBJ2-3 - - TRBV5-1 CASSLVGEKTDTQYF TGCGCCAGCAGCTTGGTGGGGGAGAAGACAGATACGCAGTATTTT
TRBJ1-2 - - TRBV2 CASSEEGTNYGYTF TGTGCCAGCAGTGAGGAGGGCACTAACTATGGCTACACCTTC
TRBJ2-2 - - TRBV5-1 CASSPRGSNTGELFF TGCGCCAGCAGCCCCAGGGGATCTAACACCGGGGAGCTGTTTTTT
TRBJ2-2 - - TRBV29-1 CSVLRETGELFF TGCAGCGTCCTGCGAGAAACCGGGGAGCTGTTTTTT
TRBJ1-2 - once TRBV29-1 CSVDGQGGGYTF TGCAGCGTTGACGGGCAGGGTGGTGGCTACACCTTC
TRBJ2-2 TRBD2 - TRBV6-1 CASLADNTGELFF TGTGCCAGCCTAGCGGATAACACCGGGGAGCTGTTTTTT
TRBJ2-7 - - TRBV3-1 CASRLSRSDGQYF TGTGCCAGCAGGCTTTCCCGTAGCGACGGGCAGTACTTC
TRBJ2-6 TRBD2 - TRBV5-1 CASSLLADVSGANVLTF TGCGCCAGCAGCTTACTAGCGGACGTTTCTGGGGCCAACGTCCTGACTTTC
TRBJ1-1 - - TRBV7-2 CASSPGGGNAEAFF TGTGCCAGCAGCCCCGGTGGCGGTAACGCTGAAGCTTTCTTT
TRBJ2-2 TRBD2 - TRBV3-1 CASSPPGLALTGELFF TGTGCCAGCAGCCCTCCGGGACTAGCGCTAACCGGGGAGCTGTTTTTT
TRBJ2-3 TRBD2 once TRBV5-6 CASTTSGTDTQYF TGTGCCAGCACGACTAGCGGGACAGATACGCAGTATTTT
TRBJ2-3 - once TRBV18 CASSPPNRVADTQYF TGTGCCAGCTCACCACCGAACAGGGTTGCAGATACGCAGTATTTT
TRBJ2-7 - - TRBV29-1 CSVDRDGHYEQYF TGCAGCGTTGATAGGGACGGCCACTACGAGCAGTACTTC
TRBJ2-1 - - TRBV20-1 CSARNSREQFF TGCAGTGCTAGAAACTCCCGCGAGCAGTTCTTC
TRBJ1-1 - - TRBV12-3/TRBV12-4 CASSWRQVNTEAFF TGTGCCAGCAGTTGGCGGCAGGTGAACACTGAAGCTTTCTTT
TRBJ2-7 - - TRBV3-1 CASSQGTGGFSRSYEQYF TGTGCCAGCAGCCAAGGGACTGGTGGGTTCTCGAGGTCCTACGAGCAGTACTTC
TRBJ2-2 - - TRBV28 CASRTPGQGVSGELFF TGTGCCAGCAGAACGCCGGGGCAGGGTGTCAGCGGGGAGCTGTTTTTT
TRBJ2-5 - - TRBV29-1 CSVPGSGPIGETQYF TGCAGCGTTCCTGGTAGCGGACCCATCGGAGAGACCCAGTACTTC
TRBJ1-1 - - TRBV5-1 CASNSAPNENTEAFF TGCGCCAGCAATTCGGCACCGAACGAGAACACTGAAGCTTTCTTT
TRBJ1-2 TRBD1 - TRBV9 CASSVRNQGAYGYTF TGTGCCAGCAGCGTCCGAAACCAGGGGGCCTATGGCTACACCTTC
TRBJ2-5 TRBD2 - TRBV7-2 CASSLVSLAGGIQETQYF TGTGCCAGCAGCTTAGTCAGTCTAGCGGGAGGCATCCAAGAGACCCAGTACTTC
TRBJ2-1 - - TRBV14 CASSQELSSNEQFF TGTGCCAGCAGCCAAGAGCTGAGCTCCAATGAGCAGTTCTTC
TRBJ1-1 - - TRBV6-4 CARTMNTEAFF TGTGCCAGAACAATGAACACTGAAGCTTTCTTT
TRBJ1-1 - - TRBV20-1 CSAIQGNTEAFF TGCAGTGCTATTCAGGGGAACACTGAAGCTTTCTTT
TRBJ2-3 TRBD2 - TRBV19 CASSREGLEDTQYF TGTGCCAGTAGTCGGGAGGGCCTAGAAGATACGCAGTATTTT
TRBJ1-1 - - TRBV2 CASSGRARNTEAFF TGTGCCAGCAGTGGCAGGGCGAGGAACACTGAAGCTTTCTTT
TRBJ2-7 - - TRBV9 CASSVAGLGGEQYF TGTGCCAGCAGCGTAGCTGGGCTAGGGGGCGAGCAGTACTTC
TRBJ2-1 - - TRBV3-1 CASRGGEWQFF TGTGCCAGCAGGGGCGGAGAGTGGCAGTTCTTC
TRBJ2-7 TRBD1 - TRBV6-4 CASSRQGGGEQYF TGTGCCAGCAGCCGACAGGGCGGTGGGGAGCAGTACTTC
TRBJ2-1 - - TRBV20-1 CSARDWATGVAGEQFF TGCAGTGCTAGAGATTGGGCGACAGGGGTAGCGGGTGAGCAGTTCTTC
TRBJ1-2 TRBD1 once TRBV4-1 CASSQPRTGENYGYTF TGCGCCAGCAGCCAGCCCCGGACAGGGGAGAACTATGGCTACACCTTC
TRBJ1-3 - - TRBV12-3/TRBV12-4 CASTENSGNTIYF TGTGCCAGCACTGAGAACTCTGGAAACACCATATATTTT
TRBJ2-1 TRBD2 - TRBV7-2 CASSGEGLAGNEQFF TGTGCCAGCAGCGGAGAGGGACTAGCGGGCAATGAGCAGTTCTTC
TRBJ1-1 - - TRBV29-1 CSVEDRRGVGLLNTEAFF TGCAGCGTTGAAGATCGACGCGGGGTCGGTCTATTGAACACTGAAGCTTTCTTT
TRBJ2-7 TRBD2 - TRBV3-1 CASSQGGSRFEQYF TGTGCCAGCAGCCAAGGCGGGAGTAGGTTCGAGCAGTACTTC
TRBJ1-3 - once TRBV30 CAWSVRGGGNTIYF TGTGCCTGGAGTGTGAGGGGGGGAGGAAACACCATATATTTT
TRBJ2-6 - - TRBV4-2 CASSQEKGGSGANVLTF TGTGCCAGCAGCCAAGAGAAAGGGGGTTCTGGGGCCAACGTCCTGACTTTC
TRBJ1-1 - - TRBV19 CASSPPGHRDAEAFF TGTGCCAGTAGTCCTCCGGGCCACCGGGACGCTGAAGCTTTCTTT
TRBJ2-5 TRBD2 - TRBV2 CASRETSGQETQYF TGTGCCAGCAGGGAGACTAGCGGCCAAGAGACCCAGTACTTC
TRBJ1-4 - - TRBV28 CASFRDMDEKLFF TGTGCCAGCTTCCGGGACATGGATGAAAAACTGTTTTTT
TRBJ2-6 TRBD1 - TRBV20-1 CSARGTGVSGANVLTF TGCAGTGCTAGAGGGACAGGGGTCTCTGGGGCCAACGTCCTGACTTTC
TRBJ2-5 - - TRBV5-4 CASSFDRQETQYF TGTGCCAGCAGCTTTGACAGGCAAGAGACCCAGTACTTC